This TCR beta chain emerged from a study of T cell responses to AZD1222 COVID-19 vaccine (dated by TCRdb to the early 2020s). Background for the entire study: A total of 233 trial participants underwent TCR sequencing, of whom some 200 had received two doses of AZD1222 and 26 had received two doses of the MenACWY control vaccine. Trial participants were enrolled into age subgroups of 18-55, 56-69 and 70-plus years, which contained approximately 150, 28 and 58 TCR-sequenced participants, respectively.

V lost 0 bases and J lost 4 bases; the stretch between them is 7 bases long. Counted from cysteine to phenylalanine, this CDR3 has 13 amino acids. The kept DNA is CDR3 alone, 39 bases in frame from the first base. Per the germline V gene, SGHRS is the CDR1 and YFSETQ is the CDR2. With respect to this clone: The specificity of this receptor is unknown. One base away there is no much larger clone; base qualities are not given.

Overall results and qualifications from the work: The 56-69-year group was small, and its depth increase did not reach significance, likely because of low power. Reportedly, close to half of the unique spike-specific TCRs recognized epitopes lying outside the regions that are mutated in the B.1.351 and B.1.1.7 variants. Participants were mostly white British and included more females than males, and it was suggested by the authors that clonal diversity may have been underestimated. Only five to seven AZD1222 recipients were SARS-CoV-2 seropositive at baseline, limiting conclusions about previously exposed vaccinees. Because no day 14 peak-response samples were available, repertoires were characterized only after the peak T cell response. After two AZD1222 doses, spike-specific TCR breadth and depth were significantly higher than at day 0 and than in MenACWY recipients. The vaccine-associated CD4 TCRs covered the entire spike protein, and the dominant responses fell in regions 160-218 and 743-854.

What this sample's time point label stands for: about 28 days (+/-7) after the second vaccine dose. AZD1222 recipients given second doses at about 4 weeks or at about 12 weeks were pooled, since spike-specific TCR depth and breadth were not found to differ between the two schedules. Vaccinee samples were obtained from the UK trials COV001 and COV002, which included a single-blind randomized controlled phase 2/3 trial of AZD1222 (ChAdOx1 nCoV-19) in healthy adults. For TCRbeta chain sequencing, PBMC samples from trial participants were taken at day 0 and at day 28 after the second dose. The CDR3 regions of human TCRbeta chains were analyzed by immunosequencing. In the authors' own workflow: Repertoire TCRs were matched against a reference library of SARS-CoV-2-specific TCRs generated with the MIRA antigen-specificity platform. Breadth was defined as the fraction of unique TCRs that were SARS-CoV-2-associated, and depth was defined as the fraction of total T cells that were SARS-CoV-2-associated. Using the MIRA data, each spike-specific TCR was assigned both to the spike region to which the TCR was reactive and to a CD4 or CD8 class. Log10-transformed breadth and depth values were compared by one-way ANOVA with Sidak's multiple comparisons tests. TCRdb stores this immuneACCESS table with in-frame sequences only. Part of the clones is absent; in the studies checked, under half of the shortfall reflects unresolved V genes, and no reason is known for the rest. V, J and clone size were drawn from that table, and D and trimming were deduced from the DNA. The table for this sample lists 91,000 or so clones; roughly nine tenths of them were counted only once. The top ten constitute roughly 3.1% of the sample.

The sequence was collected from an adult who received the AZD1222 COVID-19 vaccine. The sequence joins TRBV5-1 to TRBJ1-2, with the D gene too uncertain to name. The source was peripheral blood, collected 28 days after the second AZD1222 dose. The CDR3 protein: CASSLGPSYGYTF. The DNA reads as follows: TGCGCCAGCAGCTTGGGGCCCAGCTATGGCTACACCTTC.